This T cell receptor beta chain was captured in a study of early T cells in non-severe SARS-CoV-2 infection (dated by TCRdb to the early 2020s). With regard to the full study: Bulk RNA from unsorted whole blood was used for TCR sequencing, so alpha and beta chains could not be paired. Study-wide findings and limitations: VDJdb matching was skewed toward anti-spike CD8 responses, so virus-specific expansions were likely underestimated and private and CD4 specificities were missed.

The germline V and J ends show losses of 3 bases and 4 bases respectively, and no gene match explains 1 base of the junction. Looking up the germline V gene (reference sequence) yields CDR1 GTSNPN and CDR2 SVGIG. From its cysteine to its phenylalanine, the CDR3 spans 12 amino acids. The kept DNA is CDR3 alone, 36 bases in frame from the first base. This was a case-control study nested in a cohort of healthcare workers in London, UK, who had nasopharyngeal swab PCR tests and blood samples taken every week. Healthcare workers were recruited between 23 and 31 March 2020, during the week of the UK lockdown, and were followed weekly for up to roughly 15 weeks. Libraries came from 5' RACE. The sequencer was a NextSeq 500. In the TCR library protocol, unique molecular identifiers were attached to individual cDNA molecules to correct for PCR bias and sequencing error. TCR alpha and beta chains were both sequenced, and the abundances of alpha and beta sequences in each sample were closely correlated with each other. The published analysis was carried out like this. Decombinator V4 was used to annotate the V gene, J gene and CDR3 of the TCR sequences. TCRs were defined as expanded if a significant change between any two time points was detected under a Poisson model with p below 0.0001. TCR abundances were normalised to the total number of TCRs sequenced per sample and expressed as counts per million. TRAV1-2 paired with TRAJ12, TRAJ20 or TRAJ33 defined MAIT TCRs, while TRAV10 paired with TRAJ18 defined iNKT TCRs. VDJdb, accessed on 1 November 2021, was searched for TCRs annotated for CMV, EBV and SARS-CoV-2, and TCRs annotated for more than one antigen were excluded. TCRdb trimmed public reads at Q25 via fastp, called clones via MiXCR and kept in-frame beta chains. Rows are unified per CDR3 protein, each entry keeping the most common DNA and genes. These V and J calls are TCRdb output, not the study's own analysis. The sample table records 86,000 or so distinct CDR3 sequences; 11% to 15% of these occur just once. The top ten hold around 3% of the sample.

A note on this clonotype: Its antigen has not been determined. No much larger clonotype is one base removed from it; base qualities were not supplied.

This receptor chain uses TRBV30 and TRBJ1-1; 8 of the junction bases match TRBD1. The receptor's source is an adult who was a healthcare worker with PCR-confirmed SARS-CoV-2 infection or an uninfected control (not recorded which). Sequencing was done on a sample of whole blood. CDR3 region: CAWRQGVTEAFF. The nucleotide sequence is TGTGCCTGGAGACAGGGGGTCACTGAAGCTTTCTTT.